The source of this T cell receptor (beta chain) is a study of T cell responses to AZD1222 COVID-19 vaccine. This CDR3 is 12 amino acids long. Germline loops: CDR1 SNHLY, CDR2 FYNNEI. Trimming shortened V by 6 bases and J by 8 bases, and 13 bases separated the two germline ends. This table comes from immunoSEQ multiplex PCR, and its TCRdb copy is limited to in-frame clones, with some not included. The sample consists of some 100,000 clones, around 87% of them appearing once. About this clone itself: Its antigen remains unidentified.

Points from the study as a whole: Epitopes outside B.1.351 and B.1.1.7 mutated regions reportedly drew nearly half of spike TCRs.

The sequences come from peripheral blood, collected 28 days after the second AZD1222 dose. The clonotype comes from an adult who received the AZD1222 COVID-19 vaccine. The V call is TRBV2, the J call TRBJ1-2; no reliable D call. CDR3 coding DNA: TGTGCCAGCAGCCCAAGAAGAGGAGGCTACACCTTC. This gives the protein CASSPRRGGYTF.